This is a list of T cell receptor beta chains from one sample in a study of breast tumors, draining lymph nodes, adjacent tissues. TCRdb analysed the multiplex PCR reads with MiXCR anew, one entry per CDR3 protein. The table lists fewer than 200,000 distinct CDR3 sequences, 30% to 35% of them singletons. Sequencing used axillary lymph node tissue. These receptors originate from a female donor with breast cancer. Some clones in this sample may be carry-over from other donors' samples. Both conserved end residues are part of each CDR3. The D gene is left open where the match is weak. Size tells how often a clone was seen (once, few, many) or the class of an expanded clone, and some rows leave it out.

.,TRBV6-5,few,TRBJ1-2,TGTGCCAGCAGTCACCTTTACAGGGCCCAGGTCTATGGCTACACCTTC,CASSHLYRAQVYGYTF
.,TRBV5-6,.,TRBJ1-2,TGTGCCAGCAGCTCCGTGGCTATATTCTTATGTGCTAACTATGGCTACACCTTC,CASSSVAIFLCANYGYTF
TRBD1,TRBV19,many,TRBJ2-7,TGTGCCAGTAGTACCGGGACAGGCCCCTACGAGCAGTACTTC,CASSTGTGPYEQYF
.,TRBV19,many,TRBJ2-3,TGTGCCAGTAGTATCTTTCAGGGCCCGGATACGCAGTATTTT,CASSIFQGPDTQYF
.,TRBV24-1,many,TRBJ1-4,TGTGCCACCAGTGATTCCCAACGGGGACGGGAAAAACTGTTTTTT,CATSDSQRGREKLFF
TRBD1,TRBV4-1,.,TRBJ1-3,TGCGCCAGCAGCCAAGGAGAGGACAGGGGGCCAGGAAACACCATATATTTT,CASSQGEDRGPGNTIYF
TRBD1,TRBV7-6,many,TRBJ2-5,TGTGCCAGCAGCTTAGGGGGTGGAGAGGGGGCTGAGACCCAGTACTTC,CASSLGGGEGAETQYF
.,TRBV11-2,many,TRBJ1-4,TGTGCCAGCAGCTTAGGATTAGGTCTAAAACTGTTTTTT,CASSLGLGLKLFF
TRBD2,TRBV5-4,.,TRBJ2-7,TGTGCCAGCAGCTACGTAGCGGGAGCCCACGAGCAGTACTTC,CASSYVAGAHEQYF
.,TRBV6-2/TRBV6-3,.,TRBJ2-1,TGTGCCAGCAGTCCGACCTTAAAGGAGCAGTTCTTC,CASSPTLKEQFF
TRBD2,TRBV5-1,.,TRBJ2-5,TGCGCCAGCAGTTCTAGCGGGGGGGCCCACGAGACCCAGTACTTC,CASSSSGGAHETQYF
.,TRBV20-1,many,TRBJ2-3,TGCAGTGCTAGCAAGGACTGGAGCACAGATACGCAGTATTTT,CSASKDWSTDTQYF
.,TRBV4-1,many,TRBJ2-2,TGCGCCAGCAGCCAAGAGAGGGGCGCAGGGGCGAACACCGGGGAGCTGTTTTTT,CASSQERGAGANTGELFF
.,TRBV25-1,.,TRBJ2-1,TGTGCCAGCGGTCCACGGGCGAGCTCCTACAATGAGCAGTTCTTC,CASGPRASSYNEQFF
.,TRBV20-1,many,TRBJ2-7,TGCAGTGCTAGCCGGACCTACGAGCAGTACTTC,CSASRTYEQYF
.,TRBV24-1,many,TRBJ1-5,TGTGCCACCAGTGGCTATCAGCCCCAGCATTTT,CATSGYQPQHF
TRBD2,TRBV6-2/TRBV6-3,few,TRBJ2-5,TGTGCCAGCGCGGGAGGACTAGCCCCCATTGGAGAGACCCAGTACTTC,CASAGGLAPIGETQYF
TRBD1,TRBV7-9,many,TRBJ2-3,TGTGCCAGCAGCCTACAGGGGGTCGACACAGATACGCAGTATTTT,CASSLQGVDTDTQYF
.,TRBV6-4,many,TRBJ1-5,TGTGCCACCATCCGCCCCCGGGGACTGGGAGTGGGCAATCAGCCCCAGCATTTT,CATIRPRGLGVGNQPQHF
.,TRBV5-6,many,TRBJ1-6,TGTGCCAGCAGTAATTTCGGGACTGACTATAATTCACCCCTCCACTTT,CASSNFGTDYNSPLHF
TRBD2,TRBV11-3,many,TRBJ2-7,TGTGCCAGCAGCTTAGCGGCGGGGGGGTCCTACGAGCAGTACTTC,CASSLAAGGSYEQYF
TRBD1,TRBV24-1,many,TRBJ2-3,TGTGCCACCAGTGATTCCGGGACAGCGGTAGATACGCAGTATTTT,CATSDSGTAVDTQYF
TRBD2,TRBV20-1,.,TRBJ2-3,TGCAGTGCTAGGGATTTCGGGACTAGCGGGGGGGAAGATACGCAGTATTTT,CSARDFGTSGGEDTQYF
TRBD2,TRBV6-6,many,TRBJ2-7,TGTGCCAGCAGTTACTTCCGAAGACTAGCGGGGGGGATCTACGAGCAGTACTTC,CASSYFRRLAGGIYEQYF
TRBD1,TRBV5-1,.,TRBJ1-4,TGCGCCAGCAGTCTCGGGGACAGGGTGCATGAAAAACTGTTTTTT,CASSLGDRVHEKLFF
TRBD2,TRBV5-1,many,TRBJ2-1,TGCGCCAGCAGTCAAACGACTAGCGGGCTTTACAATGAGCAGTTCTTC,CASSQTTSGLYNEQFF
.,TRBV27,many,TRBJ2-3,TGTGCCAGCAGAGGGCAAATACGGACAGATACGCAGTATTTT,CASRGQIRTDTQYF
.,TRBV7-9,many,TRBJ2-3,TGTGCCAGCGCCCGAGAGGTGACTCCCGGTAGAGATACGCAGTATTTT,CASAREVTPGRDTQYF
.,TRBV6-5,many,TRBJ1-2,TGTGCCAGCACTGGCAGGGGCGTGAGCTACACCTTC,CASTGRGVSYTF
.,TRBV9,many,TRBJ2-7,TGTGCCAGCAGCGTAGAAGGAGGGGGTCGCAGCGAGCAGTACTTC,CASSVEGGGRSEQYF
TRBD2,TRBV7-9,.,TRBJ2-1,TGTGCCAGTAGTTCCTTGGTAGGCGGGAGGTACAATGAGCAGTTCTTC,CASSSLVGGRYNEQFF
.,TRBV5-6,.,TRBJ2-7,TGTGTCAGCAGTCCCGGGACTGCCGGGCTCGAGCAGTACTTC,CVSSPGTAGLEQYF
.,TRBV7-9,.,TRBJ1-1,TGTGCCAGCAGCCACGAAAATGGGGGGAACACTGAAGCTTTCTTT,CASSHENGGNTEAFF
TRBD2,TRBV5-1,many,TRBJ2-1,TGCGCCAGCGTCGGGACTAGCGGGAGGGGGTGGGTTGAGCAGTTCTTC,CASVGTSGRGWVEQFF
.,TRBV6-2/TRBV6-3,.,TRBJ2-7,TGTGCCAGCAGTTACTGGCCAGGGGTTCGAACTTCCTACGAGCAGTACTTC,CASSYWPGVRTSYEQYF
TRBD2,TRBV7-8,medium-sized,TRBJ2-7,TGTGCCAGCAGCTTAGGAGGTCTAGCGGGAGGGCCCCACGAGCAGTACTTC,CASSLGGLAGGPHEQYF
.,TRBV5-6,.,TRBJ1-2,TGTGCCAGCAGCTTCCCGGGATTAACCATCCCCCCGGGGAGATTTAGCTATGGCTACACCTTC,CASSFPGLTIPPGRFSYGYTF
TRBD1,TRBV5-6,few,TRBJ1-3,TGTGCCAGCAGCTTGGGGGACTTCCGGGACAGGGGTTCTGGAAACACCATATATTTT,CASSLGDFRDRGSGNTIYF
.,TRBV27,many,TRBJ2-6,TGTGCCAGCAGTTGGGGCTCTGGGGCCAACGTCCTGACTTTC,CASSWGSGANVLTF
.,TRBV12-3/TRBV12-4,.,TRBJ1-6,TGTGCCAGCAGCTTCGGGGGACGGAGAAATTCCCCCCTCCACTTT,CASSFGGRRNSPLHF
TRBD2,TRBV6-5,few,TRBJ2-2,TGTGCCAGCAGTTACGGGACTAGCGGGGGGGTAACCGGGGAGCTGTTTTTT,CASSYGTSGGVTGELFF
TRBD1,TRBV10-3,.,TRBJ1-2,TGTGCCATCAGTGAAGGGAACAGGGGCTTCTATGGCTACACCTTC,CAISEGNRGFYGYTF